The rows below give T cell receptor beta chains drawn from one sample of a study of blood T cell repertoires in COVID-19. Profiling relied on immunoSEQ multiplex PCR, and the TCRdb table lists in-frame clones only, not all of them. The sample holds just over 150,000 clones, around 93% seen once. Sequenced: peripheral blood. Receptors originate from a woman aged 50 to 65 with acute or convalescent COVID-19. The CDR3 runs from the conserved cysteine through the conserved F or W. Fields, in order: V gene, D gene, J gene, clone size, CDR3 protein, CDR3 DNA. A D gene is named only where the DNA matches it firmly. Clone size is given for some rows only: seen once, a few or many times, or a class if the clone is expanded.

TRBV3-1/TRBV3-2	NA	TRBJ1-3	NA	CASSPTLRPSGNTIYF	TGTGCCAGCAGCCCCACCCTCAGGCCCTCTGGAAACACCATATATTTT
TRBV20-1	TRBD2	TRBJ2-7	NA	CSVTSGHEQYF	TGCAGTGTAACTAGCGGGCACGAGCAGTACTTC
TRBV5-5	NA	TRBJ2-7	NA	CASSLGQGLVGEQYF	TGTGCCAGCAGCTTGGGGCAGGGCTTGGTCGGCGAGCAGTACTTC
TRBV2	TRBD2	TRBJ2-2	once	CASNIGGGTGELFF	TGTGCCAGCAATATTGGGGGGGGCACCGGGGAGCTGTTTTTT
TRBV7-8	TRBD1	TRBJ1-2	NA	CASISSFGQGANGYTF	TGTGCCAGCATAAGTTCTTTTGGACAGGGGGCAAATGGCTACACCTTC
TRBV19	TRBD1	TRBJ2-1	NA	CASSISPFRQGANEQFF	TGTGCCAGTAGTATATCCCCATTTAGACAGGGGGCGAATGAGCAGTTCTTC
TRBV15	TRBD1	TRBJ1-3	once	CATSRDRAGNTIYF	TGTGCCACCAGCAGGGACAGGGCGGGAAACACCATATATTTT
TRBV28	NA	TRBJ1-1	NA	CASSFQVALPTEAFF	TGTGCCAGCAGTTTTCAGGTGGCCCTTCCTACCGAAGCTTTCTTT
TRBV18	TRBD1	TRBJ1-1	NA	CASSPYPTGGTEAFF	TGTGCCAGCTCACCCTACCCGACAGGGGGCACTGAAGCTTTCTTT
TRBV29-1	TRBD2	TRBJ2-1	NA	CSVGEVAGGREQFF	TGCAGCGTTGGCGAGGTAGCGGGGGGCCGCGAGCAGTTCTTC
TRBV3-1/TRBV3-2	NA	TRBJ1-5	NA	CASSHGDQPQHF	TGTGCCAGCAGCCACGGGGATCAGCCCCAGCATTTT
TRBV4-3	TRBD1	TRBJ2-2	NA	CASSPQGTANGELFF	TGCGCCAGCAGCCCGCAGGGGACAGCAAACGGGGAGCTGTTTTTT
TRBV9	NA	TRBJ2-1	NA	CASSVEGAYYNEQFF	TGTGCCAGCAGCGTAGAAGGAGCCTACTACAATGAGCAGTTCTTC
TRBV19	TRBD1	TRBJ1-5	NA	CASSIRGGYQPQHF	TGTGCCAGTAGTATCAGAGGGGGCTATCAGCCCCAGCATTTT
TRBV5-4	NA	TRBJ1-2	NA	CASTHEGDNNYGYTF	TGTGCCAGCACCCACGAGGGGGACAATAACTATGGCTACACCTTC
TRBV28	TRBD1	TRBJ1-4	NA	CASSLGRGRPLFF	TGTGCCAGCAGTTTAGGTAGGGGGCGTCCACTGTTTTTT
TRBV5-1	TRBD1	TRBJ1-5	once	CASSSTGNKDQPQHF	TGCGCCAGCAGCTCGACAGGGAATAAGGATCAGCCCCAGCATTTT
TRBV7-2	NA	TRBJ2-1	NA	CASSSDRGTLSYNEQFF	TGTGCCAGCAGCTCCGATAGGGGTACACTCTCCTACAATGAGCAGTTCTTC
TRBV5-4	TRBD2	TRBJ2-1	NA	CASSPGLAGVVEQFF	TGTGCCAGCAGCCCGGGACTAGCGGGAGTGGTTGAGCAGTTCTTC
TRBV24-1	NA	TRBJ1-1	NA	CATSTGSEAFF	TGTGCCACCAGCACGGGATCTGAAGCTTTCTTT
TRBV2	NA	TRBJ2-1	NA	CASRTGDVGEQFF	TGTGCCAGCAGAACGGGAGATGTCGGTGAGCAGTTCTTC
TRBV4-3	TRBD1	TRBJ1-6	NA	CASSQDPRTGFSPLHF	TGCGCCAGCAGCCAAGATCCCAGGACAGGGTTTTCACCCCTCCACTTT
TRBV9	NA	TRBJ1-4	NA	CASSVDGEKGKLFF	TGTGCCAGCAGCGTAGACGGGGAAAAGGGAAAACTGTTTTTT